This T cell receptor beta chain was sequenced during a study of regulatory T cells in long-lasting Graves disease. Assembly of TCR beta libraries relied on iRepertoire HTBI primers together with Arm-PCR of CDR3 regions. TCRdb redid the calling of the multiplex PCR reads with MiXCR, one entry per CDR3 protein. The data hold roughly 410,000 distinct CDR3 sequences, with about 15% observed a single time. The CDR3 sequence is 16 residues long. The J segment lost 2 bases and the V segment lost 4 bases, leaving 7 bases of the junction unmatched. Germline V CDR1 and CDR2: KGHSH, LQKENI. There are many counts of this clonotype. Noted time point: newly diagnosed GD, antithyroid drugs for less than 3 months. Extracted PBMC RNA gave rise to the TCR library. The data were also submitted as part of a second study, on T cells in Graves' hyperthyroidism and ophthalmopathy.

This sequence was found in a woman in her 40s with Graves disease. The J gene is TRBJ2-3, the V gene TRBV18; 9 bases are a match to TRBD2. The sequencing used peripheral blood mononuclear cells (PBMCs), collected at new diagnosis, from a patient treated with antithyroid drugs. The CDR3 DNA follows: TGTGCCAGCTCACAGAATAGCGGGAGTATCACAGATACGCAGTATTTT. Its translation is CASSQNSGSITDTQYF.